This TCR beta chain was sequenced for a study of control samples from healthy donors and cancer patients. Some clones are missing from TCRdb's copy, which holds only in-frame ones; the method was immunoSEQ multiplex PCR. The sample holds around 130,000 clones, around nine tenths seen once. V lost 6 bases and J lost 5, with 20 bases in between. Germline CDR1 is MNHEY and CDR2 is SMNVEV (reference sequence). The CDR3 is 15 amino acids. This clonotype was sampled from a man aged 50-60 years with head and neck cancer. The sample consisted of PBMCs. V gene TRBV27 combines with J gene TRBJ2-7; possible D gene TRBD2, 6 bases. CDR3 bases: TGTGCCAGCAGCACCTTGGGGGTAGGGAGGCACGAGCAGTACTTC. This encodes CASSTLGVGRHEQYF.